This T cell receptor (beta chain) appears in the sequencing data of a study of T-cell reconstitution after alpha-beta-depleted transplantation in children (dated by TCRdb to about 2016). Regarding the study in general: T-cell immune reconstitution after TCRalphabeta/CD19-depleted allogeneic hematopoietic cell transplantation in children was quantitatively tracked in the study by means of TCR repertoire profiling. General conclusions and limits of the study: The frequencies of hyperexpanded clones fell over the following months, and after one year, T-cell counts and TCRbeta diversity were mostly attributed to newly produced T cells. Apparently early alphabetaT-cell count recovery about two months after transplant reportedly relied on only several hundred rapidly expanded clones derived from non-depleted graft cells. In some patients, high TCRbeta diversity at day 60 was attributed to recipient T cells and intrathymic progenitors that had survived conditioning.

Reading the label with the study, this specimen's treatment or condition is: allogeneic hematopoietic cell transplantation with graft depleted of TCRalphabeta T cells and CD19 B cells. The transplant recipients were children given TCRalphabeta/CD19-depleted allogeneic hematopoietic cell grafts. This clonotype was seen at least ten times. The antigen it recognizes is unknown. Base qualities are not recorded, but no much larger clone differs from it by a single base. Libraries were constructed by PCR. The listed sequencing device is Illumina HiSeq 2500. Molecular barcoding was employed in the preparation of TCR libraries, with unique molecular identifiers being used to normalize TCRbeta repertoire quantification. TCRdb handled the public reads itself, with Q25 trimming in fastp and clone calling in MiXCR, and kept productive beta chains. A single entry per CDR3 protein holds the most common genes and DNA from its merged rows. This sample comprises 180,000 or so distinct CDR3 sequences, approximately 6% of them detected only once. Jointly, the top ten make up about 5% of the sample.

CDR1 is given as SEHNR and CDR2 as FQNEAQ, both from the germline V gene (reference sequence). V sheds 4 bases and J sheds 7 bases, leaving 8 bases between their ends. The CDR3 contains 11 residues, cysteine and phenylalanine counted. The only DNA kept is the CDR3, 33 bases in frame from the first base. This sequence originates from a girl under three years old with combined immunodeficiency, due to receive a stem cell transplant. The material sequenced was PBMCs, taken before TCRalphabeta/CD19-depleted stem cell transplant. The receptor chain draws on TRBV7-9 and TRBJ2-7, with no reliable assignment of the D segment. The bases read TGTGCCAGCAGCTCCACGGTGGAGCAGTACTTC. Its protein product is CASSSTVEQYF.